This T cell receptor beta chain was retrieved from a study of CD8+ T cells in alopecia areata. In the study overall: Tofacitinib treatment spanned 6 to 18 months, with 6 months off drug afterward.

Treatment reported: oral pan-JAK inhibitor, 5-10 mg twice daily. The V gene lost 0 bases and the J gene lost 2 bases, with 11 bases spanning the gap. Germline V CDR1 and CDR2: SGHDT, YYEEEE. The CDR3 has 15 residues. Once RNA had been extracted, it was reverse transcribed into cDNA to act as the sequencing template. The data were produced by immunoSEQ multiplex PCR, yet TCRdb's version contains in-frame clones alone and is incomplete. The sample holds about 210,000 clones, less than 45% seen once. The chain has TRBV5-6 and TRBJ1-1; maybe TRBD1 (5 bases). The TCR originated in a human donor with alopecia areata. Sample: CD4+ T cells sorted from blood, taken at approximately week 34, from a patient treated with tofacitinib. CDR3 coding DNA: TGTGCCAGCAGCTTGGTGCAGGGTGGAAACACTGAAGCTTTCTTT. Translation: CASSLVQGGNTEAFF.